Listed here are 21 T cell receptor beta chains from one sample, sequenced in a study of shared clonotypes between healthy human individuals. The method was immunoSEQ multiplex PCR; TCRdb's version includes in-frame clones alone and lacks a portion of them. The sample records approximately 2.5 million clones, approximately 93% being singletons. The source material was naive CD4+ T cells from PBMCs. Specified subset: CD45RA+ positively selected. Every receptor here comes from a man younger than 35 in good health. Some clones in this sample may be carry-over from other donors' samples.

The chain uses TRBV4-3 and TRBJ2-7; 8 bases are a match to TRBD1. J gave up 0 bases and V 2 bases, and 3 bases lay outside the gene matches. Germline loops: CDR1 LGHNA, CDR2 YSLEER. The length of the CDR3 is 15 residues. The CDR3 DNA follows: TGCGCCAGCAGCCAAACGGACAGGGACTCCTACGAGCAGTACTTC. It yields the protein CASSQTDRDSYEQYF.

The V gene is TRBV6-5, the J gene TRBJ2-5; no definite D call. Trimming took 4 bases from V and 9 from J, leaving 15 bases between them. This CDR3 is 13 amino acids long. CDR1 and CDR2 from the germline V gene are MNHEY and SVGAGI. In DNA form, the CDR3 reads TGTGCCAGCAGTTTCGACACCGTGAGTTCCCAGTACTTC. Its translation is CASSFDTVSSQYF.

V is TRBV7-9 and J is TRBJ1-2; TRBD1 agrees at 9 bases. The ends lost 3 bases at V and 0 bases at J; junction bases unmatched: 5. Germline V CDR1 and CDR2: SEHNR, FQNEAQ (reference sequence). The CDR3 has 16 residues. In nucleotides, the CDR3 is TGTGCCAGCAGCTTGGGACAGGGACTCACTAACTATGGCTACACCTTC. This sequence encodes CASSLGQGLTNYGYTF.

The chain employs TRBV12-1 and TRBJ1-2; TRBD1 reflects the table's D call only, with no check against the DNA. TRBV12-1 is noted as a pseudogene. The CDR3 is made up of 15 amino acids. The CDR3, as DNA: TGTGCCAGCAGCGCCCGGACAGGGGGGGTGTATGGCTACACCTTC. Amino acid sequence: CASSARTGGVYGYTF.

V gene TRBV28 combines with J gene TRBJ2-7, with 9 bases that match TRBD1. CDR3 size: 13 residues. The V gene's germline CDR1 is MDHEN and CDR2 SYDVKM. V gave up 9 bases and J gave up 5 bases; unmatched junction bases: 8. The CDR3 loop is CASRTGVGHEQYF. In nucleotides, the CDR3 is TGTGCCAGTAGGACAGGGGTCGGCCACGAGCAGTACTTC.

Here the CDR3 DNA reads TGTGCTTCGGGACAGGGCTATGGCTACACCTTC. Its translation: CASGQGYGYTF. The V and J genes are TRBV6-1 and TRBJ1-2, with 9 bases identical to TRBD1. This CDR3 comprises 11 residues. The V gene's germline CDR1 is MNHNS and CDR2 SASEGT.

CDR3 in DNA: TGTGCCAGCAGTTTCAGGGGGCGCAGTGGCTACACCTTC. Translating gives CASSFRGRSGYTF. The chain recombines TRBV28 with TRBJ1-2, with 8 bases identical to TRBD1. V dropped 3 bases and J dropped 7; count of bases not matched to a gene: 4. The CDR3 spans 13 residues. Germline V lookup: CDR1 MDHEN, CDR2 SYDVKM.

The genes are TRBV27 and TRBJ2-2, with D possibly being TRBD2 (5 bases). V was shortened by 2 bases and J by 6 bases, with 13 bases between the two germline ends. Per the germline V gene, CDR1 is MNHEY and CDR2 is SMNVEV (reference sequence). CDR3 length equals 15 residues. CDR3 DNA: TGTGCCAGCAGTTTAAGAACCACTAGGCCCGGGGAGCTGTTTTTT. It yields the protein CASSLRTTRPGELFF.

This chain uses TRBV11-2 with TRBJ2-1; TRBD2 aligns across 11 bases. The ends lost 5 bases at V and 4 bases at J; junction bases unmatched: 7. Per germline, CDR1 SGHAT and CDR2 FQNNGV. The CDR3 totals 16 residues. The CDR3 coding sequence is TGTGCCAGCAGCCGGGTACGACTAGCGGGATACAATGAGCAGTTCTTC. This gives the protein CASSRVRLAGYNEQFF.

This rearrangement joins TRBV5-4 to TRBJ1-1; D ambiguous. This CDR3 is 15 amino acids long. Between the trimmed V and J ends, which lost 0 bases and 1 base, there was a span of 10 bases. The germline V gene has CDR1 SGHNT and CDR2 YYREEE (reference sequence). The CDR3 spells CASSLVPGGNTEAFF. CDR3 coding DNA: TGTGCCAGCAGCTTGGTCCCAGGAGGGAACACTGAAGCTTTCTTT.

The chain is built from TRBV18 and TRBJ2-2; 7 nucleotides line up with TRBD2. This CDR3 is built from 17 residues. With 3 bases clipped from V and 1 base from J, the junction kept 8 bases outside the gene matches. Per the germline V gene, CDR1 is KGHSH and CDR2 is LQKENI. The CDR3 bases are TGTGCCAGCTCACCTTCCTCGGGGGGAAGGAACACCGGGGAGCTGTTTTTT. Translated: CASSPSSGGRNTGELFF.

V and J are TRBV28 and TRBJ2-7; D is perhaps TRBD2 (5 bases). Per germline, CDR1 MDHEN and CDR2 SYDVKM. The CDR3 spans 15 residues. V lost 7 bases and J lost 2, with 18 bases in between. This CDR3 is CASTLRVGRAYEQYF. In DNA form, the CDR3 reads TGTGCCAGCACTCTTCGGGTTGGGAGAGCCTACGAGCAGTACTTC.

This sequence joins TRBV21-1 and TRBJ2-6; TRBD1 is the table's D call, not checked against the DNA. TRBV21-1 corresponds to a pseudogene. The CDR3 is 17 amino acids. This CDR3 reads CASSKGARGPGANVLTF. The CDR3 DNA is TGTGCCAGCAGCAAAGGAGCGAGGGGGCCGGGGGCCAACGTCCTGACTTTC.

This CDR3 is CASSLVFGRVGETQYF. The CDR3 nucleotides read TGTGCCAGCAGCTTAGTATTTGGGAGGGTCGGAGAGACCCAGTACTTC. The chain is built from TRBV7-9 and TRBJ2-5, with 7 bases fitting TRBD2. The CDR3 covers 16 residues. With V trimmed by 1 base and J by 4 bases, 9 bases remained unmatched. Germline lookup yields CDR1 SEHNR and CDR2 FQNEAQ (reference sequence).

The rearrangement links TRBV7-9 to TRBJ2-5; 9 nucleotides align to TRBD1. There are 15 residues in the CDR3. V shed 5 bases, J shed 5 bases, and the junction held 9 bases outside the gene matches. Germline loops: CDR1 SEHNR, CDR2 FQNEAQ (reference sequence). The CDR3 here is CASSPGQGDSETQYF. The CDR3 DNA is TGTGCCAGCAGCCCGGGACAGGGAGACAGCGAGACCCAGTACTTC.

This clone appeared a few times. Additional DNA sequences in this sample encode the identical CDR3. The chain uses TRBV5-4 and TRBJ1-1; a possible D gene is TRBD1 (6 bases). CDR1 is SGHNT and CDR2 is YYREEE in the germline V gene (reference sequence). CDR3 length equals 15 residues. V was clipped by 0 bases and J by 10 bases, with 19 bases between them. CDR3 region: CASSLGQGRERGAFF. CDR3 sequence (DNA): TGTGCCAGCAGCTTGGGTCAGGGGCGCGAAAGGGGAGCTTTCTTT.

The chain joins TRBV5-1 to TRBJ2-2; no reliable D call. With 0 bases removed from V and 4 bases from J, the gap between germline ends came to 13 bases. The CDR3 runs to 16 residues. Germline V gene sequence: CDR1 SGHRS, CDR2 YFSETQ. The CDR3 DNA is TGCGCCAGCAGCTTGGTCCCCAGCAAGAGCACCGGGGAGCTGTTTTTT. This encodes CASSLVPSKSTGELFF.

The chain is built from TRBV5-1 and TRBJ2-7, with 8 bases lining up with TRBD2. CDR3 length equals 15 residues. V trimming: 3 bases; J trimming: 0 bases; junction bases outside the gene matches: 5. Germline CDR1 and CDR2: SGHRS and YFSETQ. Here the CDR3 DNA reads TGCGCCAGCAGCTCGGGGGGGAGAAGCTCCTACGAGCAGTACTTC. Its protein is CASSSGGRSSYEQYF.

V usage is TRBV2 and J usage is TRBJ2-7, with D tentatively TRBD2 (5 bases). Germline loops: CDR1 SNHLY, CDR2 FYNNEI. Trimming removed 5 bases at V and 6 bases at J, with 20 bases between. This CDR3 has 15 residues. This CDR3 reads CASSPGPGKVSEQYF. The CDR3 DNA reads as TGTGCCAGCAGTCCTGGGCCCGGGAAAGTCTCCGAGCAGTACTTC.

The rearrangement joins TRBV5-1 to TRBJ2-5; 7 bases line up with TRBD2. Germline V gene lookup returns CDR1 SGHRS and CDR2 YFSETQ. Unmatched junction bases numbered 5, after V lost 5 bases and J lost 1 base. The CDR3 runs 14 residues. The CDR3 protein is CASRLASFQETQYF. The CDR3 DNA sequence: TGCGCCAGCAGACTAGCGAGCTTCCAAGAGACCCAGTACTTC.

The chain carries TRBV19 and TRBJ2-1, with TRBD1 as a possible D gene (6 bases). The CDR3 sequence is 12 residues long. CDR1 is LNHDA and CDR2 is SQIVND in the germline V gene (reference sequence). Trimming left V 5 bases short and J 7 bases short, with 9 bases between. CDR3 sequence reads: CASSVQGNEQFF. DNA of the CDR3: TGTGCCAGTAGTGTACAGGGAAATGAGCAGTTCTTC. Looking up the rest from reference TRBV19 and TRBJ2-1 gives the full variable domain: DGGITQSPKYLFRKEGQNVTLSCEQNLNHDAMYWYRQDPGQGLRLIYYSQIVNDFQKGDIAEGYSVSREKKESFPLTVTSAQKNPTAFYLCASSVQGNEQFFGPGTRLTVL.